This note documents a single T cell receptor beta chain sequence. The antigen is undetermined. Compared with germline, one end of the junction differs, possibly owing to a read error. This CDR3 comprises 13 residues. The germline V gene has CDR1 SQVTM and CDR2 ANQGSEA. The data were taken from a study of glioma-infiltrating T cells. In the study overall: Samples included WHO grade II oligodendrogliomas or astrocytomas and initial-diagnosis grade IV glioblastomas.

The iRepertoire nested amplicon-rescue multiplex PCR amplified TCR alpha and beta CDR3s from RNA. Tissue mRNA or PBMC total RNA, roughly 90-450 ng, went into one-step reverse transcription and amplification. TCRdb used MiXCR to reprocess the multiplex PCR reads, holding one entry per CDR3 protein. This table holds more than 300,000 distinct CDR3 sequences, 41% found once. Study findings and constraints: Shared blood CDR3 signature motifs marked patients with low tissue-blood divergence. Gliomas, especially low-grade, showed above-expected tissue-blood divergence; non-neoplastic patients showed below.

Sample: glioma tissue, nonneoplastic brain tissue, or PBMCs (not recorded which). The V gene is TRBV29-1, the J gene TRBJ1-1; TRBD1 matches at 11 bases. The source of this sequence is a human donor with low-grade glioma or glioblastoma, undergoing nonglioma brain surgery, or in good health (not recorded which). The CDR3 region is CSVEGQGADEAFF. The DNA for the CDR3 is TGCAGCGTGGAAGGACAGGGGGCGGATGAAGCTTTCTTT.